This T cell receptor beta chain came from a study of radiotherapy plus CTLA-4 blockade in lung cancer. Broader study findings: Subsequent to radiotherapy plus ipilimumab, tumor-derived TCR clones underwent expansion in blood. Per reports, early blood T cell clone dynamics, plus interferon-beta, forecast response most strongly.

Note on this clone: What it binds is not known.

The repertoire was sequenced with immunoSEQ multiplex PCR; TCRdb's copy has only in-frame clones and lacks some. The table shows 75,000 or so clones, with around 73% occurring only once. The junction had 6 bases not matched to a gene; V was cut back by 4 bases and J by 0 bases. CDR1 and CDR2 from the germline V gene are SGDLS and YYNGEE. The CDR3 consists of 16 residues. Sample: peripheral blood, taken from a patient treated with radiotherapy plus ipilimumab. The TCR comes from a human donor with non-small cell lung cancer who had a complete response to radiotherapy plus ipilimumab. This rearrangement joins TRBV9 to TRBJ1-3; 8 nucleotides align to TRBD1. The CDR3 is CASSLGQGYSGNTIYF. In nucleotides, the CDR3 is TGTGCCAGCAGCCTCGGACAGGGATACTCTGGAAACACCATATATTTT. The full variable domain, in which reference TRBV9 and TRBJ1-3 provide the parts outside the CDR3, is DSGVTQTPKHLITATGQRVTLRCSPRSGDLSVYWYQQSLDQGLQFLIQYYNGEERAKGNILERFSAQQFPDLHSELNLSSLELGDSALYFCASSLGQGYSGNTIYFGEGSWLTVV.